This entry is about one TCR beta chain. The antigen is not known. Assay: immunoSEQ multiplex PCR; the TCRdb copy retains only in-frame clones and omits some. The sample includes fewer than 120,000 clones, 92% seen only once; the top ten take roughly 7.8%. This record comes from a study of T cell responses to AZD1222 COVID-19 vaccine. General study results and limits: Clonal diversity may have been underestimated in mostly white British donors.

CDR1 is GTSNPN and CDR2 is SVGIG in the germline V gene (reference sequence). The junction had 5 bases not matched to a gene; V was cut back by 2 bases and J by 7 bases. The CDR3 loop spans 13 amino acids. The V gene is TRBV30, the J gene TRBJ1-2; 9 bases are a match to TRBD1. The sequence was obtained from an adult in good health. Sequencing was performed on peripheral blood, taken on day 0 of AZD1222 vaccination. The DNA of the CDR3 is TGTGCCTGGAGTTCGACAGGGGGAAGTGGCTACACCTTC. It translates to CAWSSTGGSGYTF.